By share, the clone carrying this TCR beta chain ranks as large. The sample belongs to a study of immune characterization of retroperitoneal liposarcoma. One entry per CDR3 protein results from TCRdb running MiXCR on the PCR reads. The table includes around 8,000 distinct CDR3 sequences, 25% to 35% detected once. V dropped 4 bases and J dropped 6; count of bases not matched to a gene: 4. The CDR3 is 13 residues long. The germline V gene has CDR1 MNHNS and CDR2 SASEGT. The TCR was taken from a male donor with retroperitoneal liposarcoma. The chain is built from TRBV6-1 and TRBJ2-3; TRBD2 aligns across 7 bases. Material: blood. CDR3: CASSVYSGDTQYF. The CDR3 region has the DNA TGTGCCAGCAGTGTCTATAGCGGGGATACGCAGTATTTT.